This T cell receptor (beta chain) was found in a study of vaccination effects on CD4 cells after COVID-19. V was clipped by 1 base and J by 1 base, with 4 bases between them. CDR3 size: 12 residues. Germline loops: CDR1 SQVTM, CDR2 ANQGSEA. ViraFEST used viral peptide pools to expand antigen-specific CD4+ T cells before sequencing. Following an approximately eleven-day culture, CD4+ T cells were purified. Negative nucleocapsid antibody tests before and after vaccination confirmed no previous SARS-CoV-2 infection. The table came from immunoSEQ multiplex PCR; TCRdb's copy has only in-frame clones and leaves some out. The sample shows about 37,000 clones, less than 70% of them seen only once. For this clone: The antigen remains unidentified.

The chain is built from TRBV29-1 and TRBJ1-1; D remains ambiguous. The source of this sequence is a human donor who received a COVID-19 vaccine. The specimen was CD4+ T cells from PBMCs cultured with HCoV-OC43 spike peptides, collected before COVID-19 vaccination. The subset denotes: HCoV-OC43 spike overlapping peptide pool stimulation. CDR3 amino acids: CSVEGANTEAFF. CDR3 DNA: TGCAGCGTTGAAGGGGCGAACACTGAAGCTTTCTTT.